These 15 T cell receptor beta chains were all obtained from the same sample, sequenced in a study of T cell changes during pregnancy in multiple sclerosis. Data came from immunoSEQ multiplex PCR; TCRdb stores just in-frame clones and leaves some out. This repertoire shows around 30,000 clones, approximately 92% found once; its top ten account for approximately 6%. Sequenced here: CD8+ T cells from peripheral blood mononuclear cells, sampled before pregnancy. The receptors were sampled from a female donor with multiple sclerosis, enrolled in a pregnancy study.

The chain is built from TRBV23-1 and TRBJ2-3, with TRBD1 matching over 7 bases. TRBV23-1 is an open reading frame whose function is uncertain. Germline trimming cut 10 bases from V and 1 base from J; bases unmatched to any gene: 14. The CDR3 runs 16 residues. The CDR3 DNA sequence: TGCGCCACACGACGCACAGGGGTTGCTGGCACAGATACGCAGTATTTT. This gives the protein CATRRTGVAGTDTQYF.

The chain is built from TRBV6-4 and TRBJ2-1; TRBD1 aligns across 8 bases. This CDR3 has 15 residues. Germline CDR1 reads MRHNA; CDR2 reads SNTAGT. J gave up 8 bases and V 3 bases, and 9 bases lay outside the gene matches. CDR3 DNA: TGTGCCAGCAGTGAAACAACAGGGGGAACAGATGAGCAGTTCTTC. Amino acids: CASSETTGGTDEQFF.

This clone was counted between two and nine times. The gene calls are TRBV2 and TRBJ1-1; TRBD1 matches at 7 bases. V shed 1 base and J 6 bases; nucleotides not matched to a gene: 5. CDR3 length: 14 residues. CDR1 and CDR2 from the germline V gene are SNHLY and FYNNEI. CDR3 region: CASSEEGAMAEAFF. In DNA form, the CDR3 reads TGTGCCAGCAGTGAAGAGGGGGCGATGGCTGAAGCTTTCTTT.

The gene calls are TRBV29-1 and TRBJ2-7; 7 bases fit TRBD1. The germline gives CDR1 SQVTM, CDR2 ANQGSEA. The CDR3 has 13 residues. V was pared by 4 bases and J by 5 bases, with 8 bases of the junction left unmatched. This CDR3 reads CSVVGGVLDEQYF. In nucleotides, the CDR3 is TGCAGCGTTGTAGGGGGCGTTTTGGACGAGCAGTACTTC.

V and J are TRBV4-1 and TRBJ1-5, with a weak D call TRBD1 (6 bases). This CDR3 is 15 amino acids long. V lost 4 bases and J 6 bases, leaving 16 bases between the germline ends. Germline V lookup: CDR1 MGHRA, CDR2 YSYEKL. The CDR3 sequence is CASSLIQGVSQPQHF. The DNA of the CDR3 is TGCGCCAGCAGCCTTATACAGGGAGTAAGTCAGCCCCAGCATTTT.

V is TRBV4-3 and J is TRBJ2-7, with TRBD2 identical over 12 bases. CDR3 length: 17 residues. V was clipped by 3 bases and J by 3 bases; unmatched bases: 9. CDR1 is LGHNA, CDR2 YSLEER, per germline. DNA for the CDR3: TGCGCCAGCAGCCATTACCGGACTAGCGGGGCGGACTACGAGCAGTACTTC. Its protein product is CASSHYRTSGADYEQYF.

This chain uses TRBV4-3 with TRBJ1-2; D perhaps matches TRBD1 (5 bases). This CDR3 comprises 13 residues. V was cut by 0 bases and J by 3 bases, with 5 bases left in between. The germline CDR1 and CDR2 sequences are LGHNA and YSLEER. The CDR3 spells CASSQDRDYGYTF. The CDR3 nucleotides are TGCGCCAGCAGCCAAGACAGGGACTATGGCTACACCTTC.

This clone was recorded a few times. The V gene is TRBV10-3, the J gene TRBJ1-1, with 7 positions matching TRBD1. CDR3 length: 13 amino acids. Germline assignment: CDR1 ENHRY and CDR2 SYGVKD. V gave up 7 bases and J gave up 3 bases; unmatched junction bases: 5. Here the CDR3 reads CAIKGAPDTEAFF. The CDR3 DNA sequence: TGTGCCATCAAGGGGGCGCCAGACACTGAAGCTTTCTTT.

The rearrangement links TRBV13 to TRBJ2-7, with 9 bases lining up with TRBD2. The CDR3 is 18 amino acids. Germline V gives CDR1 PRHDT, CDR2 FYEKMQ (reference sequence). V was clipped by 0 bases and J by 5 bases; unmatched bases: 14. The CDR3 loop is CASSLGGAGGPINDEQYF. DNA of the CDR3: TGTGCCAGCAGCTTAGGCGGGGCGGGAGGGCCTATCAACGACGAGCAGTACTTC.

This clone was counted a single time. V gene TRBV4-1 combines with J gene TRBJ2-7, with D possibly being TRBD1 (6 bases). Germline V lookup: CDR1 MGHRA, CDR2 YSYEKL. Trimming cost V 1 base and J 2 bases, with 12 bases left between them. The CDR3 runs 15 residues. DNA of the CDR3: TGCGCCAGCAGCCAAGCCCAAGGGGGACCCTACGAGCAGTACTTC. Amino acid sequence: CASSQAQGGPYEQYF.

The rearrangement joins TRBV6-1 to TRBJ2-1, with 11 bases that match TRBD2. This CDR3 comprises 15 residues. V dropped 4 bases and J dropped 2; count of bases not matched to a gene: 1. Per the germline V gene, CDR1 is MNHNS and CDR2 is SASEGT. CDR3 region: CASSVSGGAYNEQFF. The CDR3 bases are TGTGCCAGCAGTGTTAGCGGGGGGGCCTACAATGAGCAGTTCTTC.

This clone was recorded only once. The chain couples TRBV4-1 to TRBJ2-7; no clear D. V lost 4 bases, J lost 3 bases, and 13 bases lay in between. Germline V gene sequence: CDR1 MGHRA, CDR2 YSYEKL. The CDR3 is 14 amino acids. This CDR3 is CASSPSDKVYEQYF. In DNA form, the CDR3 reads TGCGCCAGCAGCCCCTCTGACAAAGTCTACGAGCAGTACTTC.

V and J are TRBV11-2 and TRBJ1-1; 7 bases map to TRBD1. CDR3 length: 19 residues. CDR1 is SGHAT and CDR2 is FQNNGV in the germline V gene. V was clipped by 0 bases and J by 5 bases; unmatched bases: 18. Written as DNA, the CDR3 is TGTGCCAGCAGCTTAGACCCCCACCGACGACAGGGCTTGCGAACTGAAGCTTTCTTT. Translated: CASSLDPHRRQGLRTEAFF.

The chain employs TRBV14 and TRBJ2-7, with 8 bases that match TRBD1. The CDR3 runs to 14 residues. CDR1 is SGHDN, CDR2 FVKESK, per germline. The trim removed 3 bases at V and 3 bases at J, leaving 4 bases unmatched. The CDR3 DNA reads TGTGCCAGCAGCCACCCAGGGGGCATCTACGAGCAGTACTTC. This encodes CASSHPGGIYEQYF.

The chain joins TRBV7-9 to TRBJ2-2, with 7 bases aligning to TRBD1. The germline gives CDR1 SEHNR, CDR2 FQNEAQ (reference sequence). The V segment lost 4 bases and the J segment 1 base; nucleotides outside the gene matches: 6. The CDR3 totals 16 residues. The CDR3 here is CASSSTDRENTGELFF. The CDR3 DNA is TGTGCCAGCAGCTCAACAGACAGGGAGAACACCGGGGAGCTGTTTTTT.